Below are 9 T cell receptor beta chains sequenced from a single sample in a study of shared clonotypes between healthy human individuals. The method was immunoSEQ multiplex PCR; TCRdb's version includes in-frame clones alone and lacks a portion of them. In the table there are under 2.5 million clones, 85% to 95% of which are singletons. Source material: naive CD4+ T cells from PBMCs. Subset reported: CD45RA+ positively selected. The receptors here all came from a man aged 18-30 years in good health. Some clones in this sample may be carry-over from other donors' samples.

The chain recombines TRBV7-9 with TRBJ2-5, with 8 bases fitting TRBD1. This CDR3 spans 15 amino acids. J was trimmed by 9 bases and V by 5 bases; bases with no gene match: 14. Germline V gene lookup returns CDR1 SEHNR and CDR2 FQNEAQ (reference sequence). The CDR3 protein is CASSRRDRWDAAQYF. DNA of the CDR3: TGTGCCAGCAGCCGGCGGGACAGGTGGGACGCGGCCCAGTACTTC. Full variable domain (rest looked up from reference TRBV7-9 and TRBJ2-5): DTGVSQNPRHKITKRGQNVTFRCDPISEHNRLYWYRQTLGQGPEFLTYFQNEAQLEKSRLLSDRFSAERPKGSFSTLEIQRTEQGDSAMYLCASSRRDRWDAAQYFGPGTRLLVL.

This sequence joins TRBV28 and TRBJ2-7; the match to TRBD2 covers 8 bases. Per germline, CDR1 MDHEN and CDR2 SYDVKM. CDR3 length equals 14 residues. Trimming at V came to 6 bases and at J to 2 bases, leaving 6 bases not matched to a gene. The CDR3 protein is CASSTLAATYEQYF. For the CDR3, the DNA is TGTGCCAGCAGCACACTAGCGGCCACCTACGAGCAGTACTTC.

This clone was observed a single time. The chain uses TRBV28 and TRBJ2-2; no clear D gene. Trimming shortened V by 4 bases and J by 0 bases, and 9 bases separated the two germline ends. The CDR3 spans 15 residues. CDR1 and CDR2 (germline): MDHEN, SYDVKM. CDR3: CASSSRIPNTGELFF. The CDR3, as DNA: TGTGCCAGCAGTTCACGGATACCGAACACCGGGGAGCTGTTTTTT.

This clone was picked up one time. The V gene is TRBV4-3, the J gene TRBJ2-1; 9 bases agree with TRBD2. Germline V gene data show CDR1 as LGHNA and CDR2 as YSLEER. CDR3 size: 17 residues. J lost 6 bases, V lost 0 bases, and 9 bases had no gene match. The CDR3, as DNA: TGCGCCAGCAGCCAAGATCTCTTAGCGGGAGTCACCAATGAGCAGTTCTTC. Translated, it gives CASSQDLLAGVTNEQFF.

V is TRBV5-1 and J is TRBJ2-5, with D hard to call. Germline assignment: CDR1 SGHRS and CDR2 YFSETQ. The CDR3 extends over 12 amino acids. V lost 9 bases and J 3 bases, leaving 12 bases between the germline ends. The CDR3 sequence is CATGGTEETQYF. CDR3 in DNA: TGCGCCACCGGTGGAACTGAAGAGACCCAGTACTTC.

The V gene is TRBV9, the J gene TRBJ2-5, with 7 bases aligning to TRBD1. In germline, CDR1 is SGDLS, CDR2 YYNGEE. V trimming: 4 bases; J trimming: 0 bases; junction bases outside the gene matches: 6. The CDR3 runs 15 residues. Here the CDR3 DNA reads TGTGCCAGCAGCCACCGACAGGGTAACCAAGAGACCCAGTACTTC. The encoded protein is CASSHRQGNQETQYF.

This clone was recorded once. Other DNA sequences from this sample encode an identical CDR3 as well. The chain joins TRBV28 to TRBJ1-5; unclear D gene. The CDR3 runs 12 residues. Between the trimmed V and J ends, which lost 5 bases and 7 bases, there was a span of 9 bases. Germline V lookup: CDR1 MDHEN, CDR2 SYDVKM. The CDR3, as DNA: TGTGCCAGCAGTCTTTTTGGGCAGCCCCAGCATTTT. Translated: CASSLFGQPQHF.

V is TRBV19 and J is TRBJ1-4; D is ambiguous. V was trimmed by 4 bases and J by 4 bases, leaving 16 bases between them. The CDR3 is 16 residues long. CDR1 is LNHDA, CDR2 SQIVND, per germline (reference sequence). CDR3: CASSTRSGSYNEKLFF. The CDR3 DNA follows: TGTGCCAGTAGTACGAGATCGGGGTCCTATAATGAAAAACTGTTTTTT.

This clone was seen only once. V usage is TRBV19 and J usage is TRBJ1-1; 9 bases fit TRBD1. The CDR3 sequence is 14 residues long. CDR1 and CDR2 (germline): LNHDA, SQIVND (reference sequence). V lost 3 bases, J lost 7 bases, and 6 bases stayed unmatched. As DNA, the CDR3 is TGTGCCAGTAGTATTGTAGGGACAGGGCGTGAAGCTTTCTTT. Translation: CASSIVGTGREAFF.